Below, 30 T cell receptor beta chains from the same sample are listed, as sequenced in a study of cytomegalovirus exposure and HLA in healthy donors. It was with 60 Vbeta and 13 Jbeta primers that the PCR ran. Measured with immunoSEQ multiplex PCR; TCRdb has only the in-frame clones, and not every one. The table includes 150,000 to 200,000 clones, approximately 79% detected once. Sequenced material: PBMCs. Receptors originate from a girl between 10 and 17 years old in good health and CMV-seropositive.

The chain carries TRBV9 and TRBJ2-7, with D possibly matching TRBD2 (5 bases). The CDR3 length is 14 residues. The V gene's germline CDR1 is SGDLS and CDR2 YYNGEE. Trimming removed 0 bases at V and 5 bases at J, with 12 bases between. Written as DNA, the CDR3 is TGTGCCAGCAGCGTAGCGGGGTTTATGGACGAGCAGTACTTC. Residues: CASSVAGFMDEQYF.

This chain links TRBV5-1 with TRBJ2-2, with TRBD2 matching 15 bases. The germline CDR1 and CDR2 sequences are SGHRS and YFSETQ. V shed 4 bases and J 0 bases; nucleotides not matched to a gene: 4. CDR3 length: 18 amino acids. The CDR3 loop reads CASSTGLAGGPNTGELFF. CDR3 DNA sequence: TGCGCCAGCAGCACGGGACTAGCGGGGGGCCCGAACACCGGGGAGCTGTTTTTT.

The chain joins TRBV4-3 to TRBJ2-4; 8 nucleotides match TRBD2. Germline V gene lookup returns CDR1 LGHNA and CDR2 YSLEER. The CDR3 contains 16 residues. The V gene end was trimmed by 6 bases and the J gene end by 3 bases; junction bases not matched to a gene: 10. The CDR3 region has the DNA TGCGCCAGCAGTCTCAGCGGGGGAGTCGGCAAAAACATTCAGTACTTC. It codes for CASSLSGGVGKNIQYF.

The CDR3 region is CASSPPGGGADTEAFF. The CDR3 coding sequence is TGTGCCAGCAGCCCCCCGGGAGGGGGGGCAGACACTGAAGCTTTCTTT. This sequence joins TRBV4-2 and TRBJ1-1; D possibly corresponds to TRBD1 (6 bases). Germline V gives CDR1 LGHNA, CDR2 YNFKEQ. CDR3 length: 16 amino acids. Trimming removed 4 bases from V and 3 bases from J, with 18 bases in between.

The J gene is TRBJ2-2, the V gene TRBV19, with D possibly matching TRBD2 (6 bases). The V end lost 1 base, the J end lost 2 bases, and 11 bases lay between the germline ends. Germline assignment: CDR1 LNHDA and CDR2 SQIVND (reference sequence). This CDR3 comprises 16 residues. As DNA, the CDR3 is TGTGCCAGTAGTATAGCGTGGGGACTCAACACCGGGGAGCTGTTTTTT. It encodes CASSIAWGLNTGELFF.

V usage is TRBV4-3 and J usage is TRBJ2-7; unclear D gene. The CDR3 has 14 amino acids. V was pared by 0 bases and J by 3 bases, with 9 bases between. CDR1 and CDR2 from the germline V gene are LGHNA and YSLEER. CDR3 sequence (DNA): TGCGCCAGCAGCCAAGATTTTCCAGGCTACGAGCAGTACTTC. Protein: CASSQDFPGYEQYF.

V usage is TRBV15 and J usage is TRBJ1-1, with D hard to call. The CDR3 totals 12 residues. The germline CDR1 and CDR2 sequences are LNHNV and YYDKDF (reference sequence). Trimming left V 11 bases short and J 1 base short, with 11 bases between. The CDR3 nucleotides read TGTGCCGCTGGGCCAGAGAACACTGAAGCTTTCTTT. This translates into CAAGPENTEAFF.

The chain has TRBV12-5 and TRBJ2-7; D is unclear. The germline V and J ends were trimmed by 3 bases and 5 bases, with 14 bases remaining between them. CDR1 and CDR2 from the germline V gene are LGHNT and FRNRAP. The CDR3 length is 14 residues. CDR3: CASGLAQFDNEQYF. The DNA for the CDR3 is TGTGCTAGTGGTTTAGCCCAGTTCGACAACGAGCAGTACTTC.

The chain carries TRBV4-2 and TRBJ2-1; no clear D. Germline-derived CDR1 and CDR2 are LGHNA and YNFKEQ. V was cut by 4 bases and J by 9 bases, with 13 bases left in between. This CDR3 has 13 residues. The CDR3 nucleotides read TGTGCCAGCAGCCCCTCTCTAGTCGGTGAGCAGTTCTTC. Its translation: CASSPSLVGEQFF.

The rearrangement joins TRBV4-3 to TRBJ1-2, with a weak D call TRBD1 (5 bases). The V gene's germline CDR1 is LGHNA and CDR2 YSLEER. The CDR3 extends over 15 amino acids. Trimming stripped 4 bases from V and 8 bases from J, with 20 bases between. CDR3 nucleotides: TGCGCCAGCAGCCTCGTTGGGGGGAGGGGTCGGGGCTACACCTTC. Translated, it gives CASSLVGGRGRGYTF.

V and J are TRBV2 and TRBJ2-1, with 7 bases that match TRBD1. The CDR3 is 15 amino acids. Germline lookup yields CDR1 SNHLY and CDR2 FYNNEI. V was pared by 6 bases and J by 4 bases, with 9 bases of the junction left unmatched. CDR3 DNA sequence: TGTGCCAGCAGCAAAGACAGGGCGGCTTACAATGAGCAGTTCTTC. Residues: CASSKDRAAYNEQFF.

V gene TRBV10-3 combines with J gene TRBJ2-1; 13 bases fit TRBD2. This CDR3 has 15 residues. V dropped 8 bases and J dropped 7; count of bases not matched to a gene: 8. Germline V gene sequence: CDR1 ENHRY, CDR2 SYGVKD. The DNA of the CDR3 is TGTGCCATCGGGACTAGCGGGGCCGAAACTAATGAGCAGTTCTTC. It codes for CAIGTSGAETNEQFF.

This clone appeared a single time. The chain is built from TRBV19 and TRBJ2-3; maybe TRBD2 (5 bases). CDR3 length equals 13 residues. V dropped 7 bases and J dropped 2 bases, with 10 bases sitting between them. Germline CDR1 is LNHDA and CDR2 is SQIVND (reference sequence). The chain's CDR3 is CASTPSFTDTQYF. The CDR3 region has the DNA TGTGCCAGTACTCCTAGCTTCACAGATACGCAGTATTTT.

The rearrangement joins TRBV18 to TRBJ2-5, with D possibly matching TRBD1 (6 bases). From germline, CDR1 is KGHSH and CDR2 LQKENI. The CDR3 spans 13 residues. Trimming left V 2 bases short and J 3 bases short, with 7 bases between. DNA for the CDR3: TGTGCCAGCTCACCAGGACAGAAAGAGACCCAGTACTTC. Amino acid sequence: CASSPGQKETQYF.

The chain links TRBV10-1 to TRBJ2-3, with 11 bases lining up with TRBD2. CDR3 length: 20 residues. Germline loops: CDR1 WNHNN, CDR2 SYGVQD (reference sequence). J gave up 0 bases and V 0 bases, and 11 bases lay outside the gene matches. CDR3 coding DNA: TGCGCCAGCAGTGAGTCTCCTAGCGGGGGGCACCACCCTAGCACAGATACGCAGTATTTT. Its translation is CASSESPSGGHHPSTDTQYF.

This clone was found a few times. This chain connects TRBV5-4 to TRBJ2-3, with D possibly matching TRBD2 (5 bases). V lost 2 bases and J lost 0, with 16 bases in between. CDR1 is SGHNT, CDR2 YYREEE, per germline (reference sequence). The CDR3 runs to 17 residues. CDR3 in amino acids: CASSFGSGLYSTDTQYF. CDR3 bases: TGTGCCAGCAGCTTTGGGAGCGGACTTTATAGCACAGATACGCAGTATTTT.

The chain joins TRBV19 to TRBJ1-2; 9 bases match TRBD1. V lost 5 bases, J lost 4 bases, and 8 bases stayed unmatched. The CDR3 is made up of 15 amino acids. CDR1 LNHDA and CDR2 SQIVND come from the germline V gene (reference sequence). CDR3 nucleotide sequence: TGTGCCAGTAGTCACACAGGGGGCGACGTCTATGGCTACACCTTC. As protein: CASSHTGGDVYGYTF.

V usage is TRBV19 and J usage is TRBJ2-2, with 8 bases identical to TRBD1. J was trimmed by 7 bases and V by 8 bases; bases with no gene match: 6. The CDR3 has 13 amino acids. Germline loops: CDR1 LNHDA, CDR2 SQIVND (reference sequence). The CDR3 reads CASGQGAYGELFF. DNA of the CDR3: TGTGCCAGTGGGCAGGGGGCGTACGGGGAGCTGTTTTTT.

The chain uses TRBV25-1 and TRBJ1-1, with TRBD1 as a possible D gene (5 bases). Deletions cut 7 bases from V and 7 bases from J, with 10 bases between. The CDR3 has 11 amino acids. Germline CDR1 MGHDK, CDR2 SYGVNS. The chain's CDR3 is CASTAGGEAFF. The CDR3 nucleotides are TGTGCCAGCACGGCGGGGGGTGAAGCTTTCTTT.

A few counts support this clone. The chain joins TRBV6-5 to TRBJ2-7; D call uncertain. V shed 0 bases and J shed 6 bases, with 9 bases lying between them. Germline CDR1 reads MNHEY; CDR2 reads SVGAGI. This CDR3 has 13 amino acids. The CDR3 loop is CASSYSPPREQYF. CDR3 DNA sequence: TGTGCCAGCAGTTACTCCCCCCCCCGCGAGCAGTACTTC.

The V gene is TRBV2, the J gene TRBJ2-5; D not certain. V was pared by 6 bases and J by 1 base, with 6 bases between. Per germline, CDR1 SNHLY and CDR2 FYNNEI. The CDR3 totals 12 residues. The CDR3 region has the DNA TGTGCCAGCAGCTACAGCCAAGAGACCCAGTACTTC. As protein: CASSYSQETQYF.

This chain connects TRBV6-4 to TRBJ2-2; 9 bases are a match to TRBD2. Trimming took 3 bases from V and 6 from J; bases not matched to a gene: 8. The CDR3 has 16 amino acids. The germline CDR1 and CDR2 sequences are MRHNA and SNTAGT. CDR3 sequence: CASSESSGLASGELFF. CDR3 in DNA: TGTGCCAGCAGTGAGTCATCGGGACTAGCATCCGGGGAGCTGTTTTTT.

The chain joins TRBV4-1 to TRBJ2-7; 8 bases match TRBD2. This CDR3 region has 14 residues. From germline, CDR1 is MGHRA and CDR2 YSYEKL. V was clipped by 1 base and J by 5 bases; unmatched bases: 4. CDR3 amino acids: CASSQGLALHEQYF. DNA for the CDR3: TGCGCCAGCAGCCAAGGACTAGCGCTCCACGAGCAGTACTTC.

This clone was seen just once. The genes are TRBV29-1 and TRBJ2-5, with 8 bases that match TRBD2. CDR1 and CDR2 from the germline V gene are SQVTM and ANQGSEA. This CDR3 comprises 14 residues. The junction had 11 bases not matched to a gene; V was cut back by 6 bases and J by 5 bases. Here the CDR3 DNA reads TGCAGCGTCCACGAGAATGCTAGCGGGGAGACCCAGTACTTC. Protein sequence: CSVHENASGETQYF.

As to this clone: Different DNA sequences within this sample yield the same CDR3. The CDR3 region is CASSRTGQETQYF. The CDR3 bases are TGTGCCAGCTCCCGGACAGGTCAAGAGACCCAGTACTTC. The chain joins TRBV18 to TRBJ2-5, with 7 bases fitting TRBD1. Trimming at V came to 6 bases and at J to 2 bases, leaving 3 bases not matched to a gene. Germline CDR1 KGHSH, CDR2 LQKENI. The CDR3 is 13 amino acids.

The rearrangement links TRBV19 to TRBJ2-7; the match to TRBD2 covers 9 bases. V gave up 3 bases and J gave up 2 bases; unmatched junction bases: 2. CDR3 length: 14 amino acids. Looked up from germline, CDR1 is LNHDA and CDR2 is SQIVND (reference sequence). This CDR3 is CASSIGGGAYEQYF. CDR3 nucleotides: TGTGCCAGTAGTATTGGCGGGGGGGCCTACGAGCAGTACTTC. Filled out from reference TRBV19 and TRBJ2-7, the complete variable domain reads DGGITQSPKYLFRKEGQNVTLSCEQNLNHDAMYWYRQDPGQGLRLIYYSQIVNDFQKGDIAEGYSVSREKKESFPLTVTSAQKNPTAFYLCASSIGGGAYEQYFGPGTRLTVT.

This clone turned up a few times. The chain recombines TRBV21-1 with TRBJ2-1; no check of the table's D call, TRBD2, against the DNA was made. TRBV21-1 is listed as a pseudogene. CDR3 length: 13 residues. CDR3 loop: CASSSGGYNEQFF. CDR3 coding DNA: TGTGCCAGCAGCAGTGGCGGGTACAATGAGCAGTTCTTC.

This chain connects TRBV12-5 to TRBJ1-5, with a possible D match to TRBD1 (5 bases). The CDR3 consists of 14 residues. The germline CDR1 and CDR2 sequences are LGHNT and FRNRAP. The V end lost 6 bases, the J end lost 1 base, and 10 bases lay between the germline ends. The CDR3 reads CASGGLYSNQPQHF. For the CDR3, the DNA is TGTGCTAGTGGGGGACTTTACAGCAATCAGCCCCAGCATTTT.

This chain links TRBV5-6 with TRBJ2-1; TRBD2 matches at 10 bases. CDR3 length: 16 amino acids. V shed 0 bases and J 8 bases; nucleotides not matched to a gene: 8. Germline assignment: CDR1 SGHDT and CDR2 YYEEEE. In DNA, the CDR3 is TGTGCCAGCAGCTTGGAGAGTAGCGGGGGGATGGATGAGCAGTTCTTC. As protein: CASSLESSGGMDEQFF.

The chain is built from TRBV6-5 and TRBJ2-5, with D possibly TRBD2 on 5 matching bases. V gave up 2 bases and J gave up 1 base, with 8 bases separating them. Germline values: CDR1 MNHEY, CDR2 SVGAGI. The CDR3 spans 14 residues. Written as DNA, the CDR3 is TGTGCCAGCAGTTACGGGAGAGCCCAAGAGACCCAGTACTTC. Translated: CASSYGRAQETQYF.